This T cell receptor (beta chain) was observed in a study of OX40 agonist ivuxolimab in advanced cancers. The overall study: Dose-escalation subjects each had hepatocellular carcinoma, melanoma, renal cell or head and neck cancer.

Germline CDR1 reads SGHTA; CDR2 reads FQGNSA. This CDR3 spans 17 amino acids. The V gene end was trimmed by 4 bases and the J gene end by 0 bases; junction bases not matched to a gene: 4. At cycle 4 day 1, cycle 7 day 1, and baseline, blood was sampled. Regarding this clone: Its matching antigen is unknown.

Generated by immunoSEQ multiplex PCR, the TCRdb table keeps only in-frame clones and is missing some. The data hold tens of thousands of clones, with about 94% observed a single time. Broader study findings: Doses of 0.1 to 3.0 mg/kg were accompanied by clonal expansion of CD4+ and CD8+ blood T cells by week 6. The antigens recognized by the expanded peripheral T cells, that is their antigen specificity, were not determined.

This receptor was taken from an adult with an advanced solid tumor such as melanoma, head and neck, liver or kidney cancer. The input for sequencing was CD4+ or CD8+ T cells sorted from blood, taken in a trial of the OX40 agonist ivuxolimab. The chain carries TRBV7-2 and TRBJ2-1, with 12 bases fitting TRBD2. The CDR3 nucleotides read TGTGCCAGCAGCTCCCTACTAGCGGGAGGCTCCTACAATGAGCAGTTCTTC. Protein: CASSSLLAGGSYNEQFF. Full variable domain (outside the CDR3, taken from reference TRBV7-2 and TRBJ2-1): GAGVSQSPSNKVTEKGKDVELRCDPISGHTALYWYRQSLGQGLEFLIYFQGNSAPDKSGLPSDRFSAERTGGSVSTLTIQRTQQEDSAVYLCASSSLLAGGSYNEQFFGPGTRLTVL.